This T cell receptor (beta chain) was found in a study of T cell responses to AZD1222 COVID-19 vaccine. Study results and limitations: A mostly white British donor set with more females was recruited, and clonal diversity was possibly underestimated.

Profiling relied on immunoSEQ multiplex PCR, and the TCRdb table lists in-frame clones only, not all of them. The table has about 130,000 clones, less than 95% seen once; the top ten hold approximately 4.5%. Worth noting for this clone: Its specificity is not known.

The CDR3 has 17 residues. Germline V gives CDR1 LGHNA, CDR2 YNFKEQ. The ends lost 3 bases at V and 2 bases at J; junction bases unmatched: 6. The clonotype comes from an adult in good health. This chain links TRBV4-2 with TRBJ2-1; 11 bases map to TRBD2. The sequencing used peripheral blood, collected on day 0 of MenACWY control vaccination. The CDR3 loop reads CASSHLTSGTPYNEQFF. The CDR3, as DNA: TGTGCCAGCAGCCACCTGACTAGCGGGACCCCCTACAATGAGCAGTTCTTC.